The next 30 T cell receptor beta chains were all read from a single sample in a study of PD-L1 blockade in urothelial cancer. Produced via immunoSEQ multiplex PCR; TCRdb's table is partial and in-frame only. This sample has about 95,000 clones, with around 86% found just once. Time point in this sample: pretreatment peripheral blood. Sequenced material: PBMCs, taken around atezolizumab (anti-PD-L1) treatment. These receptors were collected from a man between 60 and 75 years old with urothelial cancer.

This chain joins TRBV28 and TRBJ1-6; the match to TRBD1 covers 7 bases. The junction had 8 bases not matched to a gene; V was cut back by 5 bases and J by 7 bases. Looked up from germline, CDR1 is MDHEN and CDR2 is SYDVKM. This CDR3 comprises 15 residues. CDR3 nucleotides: TGTGCCAGCAGTCGAAAGACAGGGTGGAATTCACCCCTCCACTTT. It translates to CASSRKTGWNSPLHF.

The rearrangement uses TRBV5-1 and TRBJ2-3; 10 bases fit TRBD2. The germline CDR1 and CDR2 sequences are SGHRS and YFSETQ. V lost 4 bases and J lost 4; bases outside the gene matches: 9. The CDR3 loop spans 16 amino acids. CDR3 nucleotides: TGCGCCAGCAGCGCAATAGCGGGAGGCCGTTCAGATACGCAGTATTTT. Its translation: CASSAIAGGRSDTQYF.

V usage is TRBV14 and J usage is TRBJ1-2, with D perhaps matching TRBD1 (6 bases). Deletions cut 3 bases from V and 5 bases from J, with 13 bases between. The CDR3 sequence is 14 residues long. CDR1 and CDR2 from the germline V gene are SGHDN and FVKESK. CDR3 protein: CASSHTGLYYGYTF. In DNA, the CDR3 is TGTGCCAGCAGCCACACAGGGTTGTATTATGGCTACACCTTC. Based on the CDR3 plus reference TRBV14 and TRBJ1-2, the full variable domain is EAGVTQFPSHSVIEKGQTVTLRCDPISGHDNLYWYRRVMGKEIKFLLHFVKESKQDESGMPNNRFLAERTGGTYSTLKVQPAELEDSGVYFCASSHTGLYYGYTFGSGTRLTVV.

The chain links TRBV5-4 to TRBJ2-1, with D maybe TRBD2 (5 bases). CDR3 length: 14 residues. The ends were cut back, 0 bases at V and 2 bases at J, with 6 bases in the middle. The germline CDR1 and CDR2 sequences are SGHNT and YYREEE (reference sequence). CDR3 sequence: CASSLVGTYNEQFF. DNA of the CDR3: TGTGCCAGCAGCTTGGTCGGGACCTACAATGAGCAGTTCTTC.

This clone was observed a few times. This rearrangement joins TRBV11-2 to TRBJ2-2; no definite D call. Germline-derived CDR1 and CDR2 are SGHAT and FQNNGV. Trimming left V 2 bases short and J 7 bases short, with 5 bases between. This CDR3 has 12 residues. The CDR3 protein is CASSLRGGELFF. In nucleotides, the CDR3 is TGTGCCAGCAGCTTACGAGGCGGGGAGCTGTTTTTT.

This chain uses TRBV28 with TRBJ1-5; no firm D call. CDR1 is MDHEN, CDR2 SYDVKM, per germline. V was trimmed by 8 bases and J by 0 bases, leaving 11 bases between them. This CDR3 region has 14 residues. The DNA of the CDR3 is TGTGCCAGCGGTCGCGAGGATAGCAATCAGCCCCAGCATTTT. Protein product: CASGREDSNQPQHF.

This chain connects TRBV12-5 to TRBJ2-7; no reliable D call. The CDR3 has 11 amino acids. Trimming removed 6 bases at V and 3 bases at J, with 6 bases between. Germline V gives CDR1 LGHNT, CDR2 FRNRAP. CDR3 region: CASGTYYEQYF. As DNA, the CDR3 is TGTGCTAGTGGCACATACTACGAGCAGTACTTC.

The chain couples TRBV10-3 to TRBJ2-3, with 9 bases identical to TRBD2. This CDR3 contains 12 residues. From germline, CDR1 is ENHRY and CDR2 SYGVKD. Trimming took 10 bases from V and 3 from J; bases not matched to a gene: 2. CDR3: CATTSGTDTQYF. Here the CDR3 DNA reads TGTGCCACTACTAGCGGGACAGATACGCAGTATTTT.

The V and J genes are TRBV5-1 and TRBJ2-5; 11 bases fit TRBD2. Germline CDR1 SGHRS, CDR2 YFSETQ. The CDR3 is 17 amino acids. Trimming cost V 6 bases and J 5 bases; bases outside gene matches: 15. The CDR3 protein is CASIFGTSGALGETQYF. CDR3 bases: TGCGCCAGCATCTTCGGGACTAGCGGAGCGCTAGGTGAGACCCAGTACTTC.

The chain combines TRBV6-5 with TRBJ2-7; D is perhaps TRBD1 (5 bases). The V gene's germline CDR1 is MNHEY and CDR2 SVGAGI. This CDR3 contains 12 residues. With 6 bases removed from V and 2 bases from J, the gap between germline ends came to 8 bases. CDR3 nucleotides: TGTGCCAGCAGGGCGGACACCTACGAGCAGTACTTC. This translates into CASRADTYEQYF.

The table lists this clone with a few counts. The CDR3 loop is CASRGDRWEQYF. The CDR3 DNA follows: TGTGCCAGTAGGGGGGACAGATGGGAGCAGTACTTC. The rearrangement links TRBV19 to TRBJ2-7; 7 bases map to TRBD1. Per germline, CDR1 LNHDA and CDR2 SQIVND (reference sequence). V lost 6 bases to trimming and J lost 7 bases; unmatched junction nucleotides: 6. The CDR3 covers 12 residues.

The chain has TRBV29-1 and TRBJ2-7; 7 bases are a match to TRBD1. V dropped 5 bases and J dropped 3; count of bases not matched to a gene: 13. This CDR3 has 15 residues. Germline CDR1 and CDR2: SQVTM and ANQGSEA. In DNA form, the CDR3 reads TGCAGCGTTCTGGGAATGGCAGGGGGAAACTACGAGCAGTACTTC. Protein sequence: CSVLGMAGGNYEQYF.

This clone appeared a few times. The CDR3, as DNA: TGCGCCAGCAGCCACCTAGGTGGGGGCCCCGCTTCACCCCTCCACTTT. This sequence encodes CASSHLGGGPASPLHF. The chain is built from TRBV4-1 and TRBJ1-6; D possibly corresponds to TRBD1 (6 bases). The CDR3 is 16 amino acids. The germline V gene has CDR1 MGHRA and CDR2 YSYEKL. The ends were cut back, 3 bases at V and 9 bases at J, with 18 bases in the middle.

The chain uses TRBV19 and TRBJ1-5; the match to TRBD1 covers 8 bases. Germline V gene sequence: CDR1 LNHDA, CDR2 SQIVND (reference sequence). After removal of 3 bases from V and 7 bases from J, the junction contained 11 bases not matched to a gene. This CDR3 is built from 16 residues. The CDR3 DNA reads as TGTGCCAGTAGTATCCAGGGGGCCGGAGAAAGGCAGCCCCAGCATTTT. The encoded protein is CASSIQGAGERQPQHF.

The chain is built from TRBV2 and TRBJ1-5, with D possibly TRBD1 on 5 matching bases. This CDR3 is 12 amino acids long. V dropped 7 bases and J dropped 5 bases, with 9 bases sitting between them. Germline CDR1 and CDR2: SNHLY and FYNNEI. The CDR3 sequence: CASKDTDQPQHF. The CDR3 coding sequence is TGTGCCAGCAAGGACACGGATCAGCCCCAGCATTTT.

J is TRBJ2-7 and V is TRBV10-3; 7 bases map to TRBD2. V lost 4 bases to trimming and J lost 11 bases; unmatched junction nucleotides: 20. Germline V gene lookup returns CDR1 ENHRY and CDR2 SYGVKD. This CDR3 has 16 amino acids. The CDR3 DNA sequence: TGTGCCATCAGTGCCCTCACTCCCGGACTAGGGCAGAGTGAGTACTTC. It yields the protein CAISALTPGLGQSEYF.

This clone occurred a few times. The CDR3 reads CASSYDRDQPQHF. The DNA of the CDR3 is TGTGCCAGCAGCTACGACAGGGATCAGCCCCAGCATTTT. V gene TRBV5-6 combines with J gene TRBJ1-5, with 7 positions matching TRBD1. Per the germline V gene, CDR1 is SGHDT and CDR2 is YYEEEE. The CDR3 runs 13 residues. J lost 5 bases, V lost 3 bases, and 2 bases had no gene match.

The DNA for the CDR3 is TGCGCCAGCAGCTTGTCCTCTATTAGACAGGGGCTTTTGAACACTGAAGCTTTCTTT. Its translation is CASSLSSIRQGLLNTEAFF. V usage is TRBV5-1 and J usage is TRBJ1-1, with TRBD1 matching over 8 bases. Germline CDR1 and CDR2: SGHRS and YFSETQ. The CDR3 length is 19 residues. V dropped 1 base and J dropped 0; count of bases not matched to a gene: 14.

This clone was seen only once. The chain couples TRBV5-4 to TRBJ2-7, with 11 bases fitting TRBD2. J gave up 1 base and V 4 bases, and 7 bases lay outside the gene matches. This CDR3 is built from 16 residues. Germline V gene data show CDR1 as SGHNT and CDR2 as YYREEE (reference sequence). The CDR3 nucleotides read TGTGCCAGCAGCCCGCCTGGGACTAGCGGTTCCTACGAGCAGTACTTC. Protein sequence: CASSPPGTSGSYEQYF.

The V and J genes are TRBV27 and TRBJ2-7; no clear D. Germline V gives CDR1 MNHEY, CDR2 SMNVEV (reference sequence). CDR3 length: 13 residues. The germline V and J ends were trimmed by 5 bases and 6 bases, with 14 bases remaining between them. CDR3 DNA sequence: TGTGCCAGCAGTCCGTACAGTCTCGGCGAGCAGTACTTC. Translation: CASSPYSLGEQYF.

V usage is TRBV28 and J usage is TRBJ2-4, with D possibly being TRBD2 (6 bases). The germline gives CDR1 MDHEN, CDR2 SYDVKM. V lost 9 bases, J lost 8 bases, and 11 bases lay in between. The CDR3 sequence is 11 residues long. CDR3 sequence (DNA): TGTGCCAGTCGATGGAGGGACATTCAGTACTTC. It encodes CASRWRDIQYF.

The CDR3 nucleotides are TGTGCCAGCAGTGGCACCGGGACAGGAGACACCGGGGAGCTGTTTTTT. Protein sequence: CASSGTGTGDTGELFF. The chain carries TRBV6-4 and TRBJ2-2; TRBD1 matches 8 bases. Germline lookup yields CDR1 MRHNA and CDR2 SNTAGT. The CDR3 is 16 residues long. With V trimmed by 4 bases and J by 3 bases, 7 bases remained unmatched.

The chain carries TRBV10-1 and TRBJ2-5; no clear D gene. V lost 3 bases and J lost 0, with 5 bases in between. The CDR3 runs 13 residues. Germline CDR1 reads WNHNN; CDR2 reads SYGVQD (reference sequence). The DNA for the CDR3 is TGCGCCAGCAGTGATACGGACCAAGAGACCCAGTACTTC. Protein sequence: CASSDTDQETQYF.

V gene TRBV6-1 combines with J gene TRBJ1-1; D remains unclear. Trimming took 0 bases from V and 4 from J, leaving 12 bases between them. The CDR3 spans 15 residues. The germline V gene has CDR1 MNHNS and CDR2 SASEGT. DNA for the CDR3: TGTGCCAGCAGTGAAGCGCCCGGTCGGGGCACTGAAGCTTTCTTT. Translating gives CASSEAPGRGTEAFF.

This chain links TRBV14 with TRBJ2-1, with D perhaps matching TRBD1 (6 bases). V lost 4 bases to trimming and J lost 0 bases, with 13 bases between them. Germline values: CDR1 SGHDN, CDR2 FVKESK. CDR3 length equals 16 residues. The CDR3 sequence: CASSPLTGSSYNEQFF. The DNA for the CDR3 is TGTGCCAGCAGCCCACTGACAGGAAGCTCCTACAATGAGCAGTTCTTC.

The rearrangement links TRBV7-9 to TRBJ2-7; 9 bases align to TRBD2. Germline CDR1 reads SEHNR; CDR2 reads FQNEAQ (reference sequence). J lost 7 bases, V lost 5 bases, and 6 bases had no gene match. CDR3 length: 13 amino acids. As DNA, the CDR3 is TGTGCCAGCAGCCAATTGGGACTAGCAGAGCAGTACTTC. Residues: CASSQLGLAEQYF.

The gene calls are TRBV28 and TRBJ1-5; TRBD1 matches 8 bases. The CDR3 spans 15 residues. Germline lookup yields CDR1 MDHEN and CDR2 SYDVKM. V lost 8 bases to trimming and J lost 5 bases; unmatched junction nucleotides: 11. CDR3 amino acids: CASGTTGEGDQPQHF. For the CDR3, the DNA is TGTGCCAGCGGAACGACAGGGGAGGGGGATCAGCCCCAGCATTTT.

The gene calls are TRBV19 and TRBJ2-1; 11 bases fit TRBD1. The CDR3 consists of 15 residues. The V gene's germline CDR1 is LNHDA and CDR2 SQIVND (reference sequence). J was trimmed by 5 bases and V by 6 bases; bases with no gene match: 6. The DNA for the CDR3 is TGTGCCAGTAGCGGGACAGGGGGATTTAACAATGAGCAGTTCTTC. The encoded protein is CASSGTGGFNNEQFF.

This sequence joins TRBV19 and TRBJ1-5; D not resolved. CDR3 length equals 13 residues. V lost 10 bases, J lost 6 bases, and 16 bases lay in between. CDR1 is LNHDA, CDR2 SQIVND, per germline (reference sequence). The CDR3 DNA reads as TGTGCCATTTCTTACGGGGTCGGTCAGCCCCAGCATTTT. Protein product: CAISYGVGQPQHF. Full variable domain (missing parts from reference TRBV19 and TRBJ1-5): DGGITQSPKYLFRKEGQNVTLSCEQNLNHDAMYWYRQDPGQGLRLIYYSQIVNDFQKGDIAEGYSVSREKKESFPLTVTSAQKNPTAFYLCAISYGVGQPQHFGDGTRLSIL.

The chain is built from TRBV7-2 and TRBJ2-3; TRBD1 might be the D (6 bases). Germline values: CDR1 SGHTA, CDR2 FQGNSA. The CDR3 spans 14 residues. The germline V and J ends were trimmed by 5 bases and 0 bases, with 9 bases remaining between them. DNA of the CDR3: TGTGCCAGCAGCCCCCAGGGGAGCACAGATACGCAGTATTTT. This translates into CASSPQGSTDTQYF.